This T cell receptor beta chain was recorded in a study of T cell repertoires in cytomegalovirus infection. Study-wide context: Through public TCR beta signatures, both CMV infection and matching HLA type were indicated. Whole-study findings and limits: CMV-specific TCR beta clonotypes restricted by HLA-C dominated the ex vivo response. Individuals carrying CMV plus the relevant HLA were identified by cumulative frequency of public TCR beta families.

TCRdb used MiXCR to reprocess the reads, holding one entry per CDR3 protein. This sample carries under 150,000 distinct CDR3 sequences, 30% of them seen once, and the ten largest clones take 40% to 45%. Between the trimmed V and J ends, which lost 5 bases and 0 bases, there was a span of 8 bases. CDR1 is SGHTA and CDR2 is FQGNSA in the germline V gene. The CDR3 totals 13 residues. This clonotype was detected ten times or more. Its antigen is unidentified. This sequence was found in a human donor in good health (CMV status not recorded). Some clones in this sample may be carry-over from other donors' samples. The sample here was CD8+ T cells from cultured PBMCs, taken from culture after CMV antigen stimulation. The rearrangement links TRBV7-2 to TRBJ2-7; D remains unclear. The CDR3 is CASSTWDSYEQYF. The DNA for the CDR3 is TGTGCCAGCAGCACCTGGGACTCCTACGAGCAGTACTTC. The full variable domain, rest sourced from reference TRBV7-2 and TRBJ2-7, is GAGVSQSPSNKVTEKGKDVELRCDPISGHTALYWYRQSLGQGLEFLIYFQGNSAPDKSGLPSDRFSAERTGGSVSTLTIQRTQQEDSAVYLCASSTWDSYEQYFGPGTRLTVT.